The T cell receptor beta chain under discussion was sequenced for a study of cytomegalovirus exposure and HLA in healthy donors. Study in general: An early data release held some 89 million unique TCRs from HLA-typed donors.

This clone was seen a few times. The target antigen is unknown. Researchers ran the PCR with 60 Vbeta and 13 Jbeta primers. TCRdb's copy holds only in-frame clones and misses some; the assay was immunoSEQ multiplex PCR. Of around 100,000 clones detected, about 80% appear once; the ten largest clones hold about 3.1%. V was cut by 6 bases and J by 1 base, with 7 bases left in between. The CDR3 totals 13 residues. CDR1 is SGHVS, CDR2 FQNEAQ, per germline. Overall study findings and caveats: In vitro checks showed that a few CMV-associated chains really do target CMV antigens. There was a cluster of highly shared sequence variants that was likely a sequencing artifact. Later examination showed HLA-associated TCR beta chains had greater clonal expansion than equally common others.

Sequenced material: PBMCs. The gene calls are TRBV7-8 and TRBJ1-5; D is unclear. This sequence originates from a woman in her forties in good health and CMV-seronegative. CDR3 bases: TGTGCCAGCAGAACCGGGAGCAATCAGCCCCAGCATTTT. This translates into CASRTGSNQPQHF. Filled out from reference TRBV7-8 and TRBJ1-5, the complete variable domain reads GAGVSQSPRYKVAKRGQDVALRCDPISGHVSLFWYQQALGQGPEFLTYFQNEAQLDKSGLPSDRFFAERPEGSVSTLKIQRTQQEDSAVYLCASRTGSNQPQHFGDGTRLSIL.